This is a list of T cell receptor beta chains from one sample in a study of T cell repertoires in aging, cancer and after chemotherapy. TCRdb re-derived calls from the multiplex PCR reads in MiXCR, one entry per CDR3 protein. This repertoire shows around 13,000 distinct CDR3 sequences, around a quarter found once; its top ten account for less than 3%. Material for sequencing was blood. The receptors were sampled from a human donor in good health. CDR3s include the opening cysteine and the closing phenylalanine or tryptophan. D genes are given only for firm matches.

d_call | v_call | cdr3_aa
. | TRBV19 | CASSAAGANREKLFF
. | TRBV7-9 | CASSLVSAGDTIYF
. | TRBV6-5 | CASRDRDILNTGELFF
TRBD1 | TRBV30 | CAWHGQGGTPLHF
TRBD2 | TRBV5-5 | CASSQLGGVNTGELFF
TRBD1 | TRBV28 | CASSSRTGDITGELFF
TRBD1 | TRBV29-1 | CSVADRGYNSPLHF
. | TRBV7-2 | CASSFRLENTEAFF
. | TRBV20-1 | CSARTGGYRDKLFF
. | TRBV7-6 | CASSQSQSLNAFF
. | TRBV19 | CASSIGQPYEQYF